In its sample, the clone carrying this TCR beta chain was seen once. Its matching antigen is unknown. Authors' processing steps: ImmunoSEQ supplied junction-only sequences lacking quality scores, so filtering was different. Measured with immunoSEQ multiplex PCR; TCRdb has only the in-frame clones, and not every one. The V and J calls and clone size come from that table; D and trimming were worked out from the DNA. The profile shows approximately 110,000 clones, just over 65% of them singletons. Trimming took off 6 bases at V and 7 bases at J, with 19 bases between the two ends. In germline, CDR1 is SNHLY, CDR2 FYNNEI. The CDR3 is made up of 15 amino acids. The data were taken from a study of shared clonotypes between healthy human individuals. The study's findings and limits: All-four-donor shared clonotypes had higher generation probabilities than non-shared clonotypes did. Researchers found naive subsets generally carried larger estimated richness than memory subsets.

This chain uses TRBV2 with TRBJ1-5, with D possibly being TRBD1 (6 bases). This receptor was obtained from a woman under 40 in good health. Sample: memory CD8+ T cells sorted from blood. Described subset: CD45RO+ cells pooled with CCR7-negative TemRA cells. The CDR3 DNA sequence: TGTGCCAGCAGCGGGGAGGGGCAGGGGCAACAGCCCCAGCATTTT. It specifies CASSGEGQGQQPQHF.